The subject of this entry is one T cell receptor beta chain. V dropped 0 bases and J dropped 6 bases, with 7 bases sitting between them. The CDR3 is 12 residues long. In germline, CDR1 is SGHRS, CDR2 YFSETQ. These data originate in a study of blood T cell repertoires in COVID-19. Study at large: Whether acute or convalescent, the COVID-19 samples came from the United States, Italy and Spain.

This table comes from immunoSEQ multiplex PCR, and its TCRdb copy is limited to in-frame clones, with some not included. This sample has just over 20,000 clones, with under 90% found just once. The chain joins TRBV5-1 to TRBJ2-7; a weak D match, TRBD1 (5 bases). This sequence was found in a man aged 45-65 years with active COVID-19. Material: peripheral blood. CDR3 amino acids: CASSLGQTEQYF. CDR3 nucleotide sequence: TGCGCCAGCAGCTTGGGACAGACCGAGCAGTACTTC.